Below are 22 T cell receptor beta chains sequenced from a single sample in a study of human T cells and chemical hapten exposure. As to time point: patch test 2, 6 weeks after DPC sensitization. The treatment was: therapeutic diphenylcyclopropenone sensitization with weekly scalp DPC. TCRdb passed the RACE reads through MiXCR, listing each CDR3 protein once. The table lists 65,000 to 90,000 distinct CDR3 sequences, 5% to 8.5% of them singletons. Sequenced here: whole blood, sampled in connection with sensitization to the hapten diphenylcyclopropenone (DPC). The receptors were gathered from a woman aged 30 to 39 with alopecia areata. Some clones in this sample may be carry-over from other donors' samples.

Many counts were recorded for this clonotype. The CDR3: CASSYKWTDTQYF. DNA of the CDR3: TGTGCCAGCAGTTACAAATGGACAGATACGCAGTATTTT. J is TRBJ2-3 and V is TRBV6-5; D remains ambiguous. Per the germline V gene, CDR1 is MNHEY and CDR2 is SVGAGI. Trimming left V 2 bases short and J 3 bases short, with 6 bases between. The length of the CDR3 is 13 residues.

This clonotype was detected many times. The rearrangement links TRBV12-3 or TRBV12-4 to TRBJ2-3; 7 nucleotides agree with TRBD2. V gave up 5 bases and J gave up 2 bases; unmatched junction bases: 7. CDR3 length: 15 amino acids. CDR3 loop: CASSGSGTITDTQYF. The CDR3 DNA reads TGTGCCAGCAGTGGATCCGGGACTATCACAGATACGCAGTATTTT.

This clonotype was detected only a few times. The chain couples TRBV20-1 to TRBJ1-1, with 11 bases that match TRBD1. In germline, CDR1 is DFQATT, CDR2 SNEGSKA (reference sequence). The CDR3 sequence is 18 residues long. V trimming: 2 bases; J trimming: 3 bases; junction bases outside the gene matches: 14. The CDR3 nucleotides read TGCAGTGCTAGACCCTCTCCCCGGGACAGGGGGAAGTACACTGAAGCTTTCTTT. Its translation is CSARPSPRDRGKYTEAFF.

The rearrangement uses TRBV14 and TRBJ2-7; tentatively, D is TRBD2 (6 bases). Trimming left V 0 bases short and J 0 bases short, with 21 bases between. CDR1 and CDR2 from the germline V gene are SGHDN and FVKESK. There are 19 residues in the CDR3. The CDR3: CASSQDYSRRGLNSYEQYF. The CDR3 nucleotides read TGTGCCAGCAGCCAAGATTATTCACGCCGGGGACTGAACTCCTACGAGCAGTACTTC. Filled out from reference TRBV14 and TRBJ2-7, the complete variable domain reads EAGVTQFPSHSVIEKGQTVTLRCDPISGHDNLYWYRRVMGKEIKFLLHFVKESKQDESGMPNNRFLAERTGGTYSTLKVQPAELEDSGVYFCASSQDYSRRGLNSYEQYFGPGTRLTVT.

This clonotype was found many times. The rearrangement joins TRBV2 to TRBJ1-5; D is unresolved. This CDR3 is built from 13 residues. CDR1 and CDR2 (germline): SNHLY, FYNNEI. V was trimmed by 5 bases and J by 4 bases, leaving 9 bases between them. The CDR3 DNA sequence: TGTGCCAGCAGTCTCGGCAGTAATCAGCCCCAGCATTTT. As protein: CASSLGSNQPQHF.

This clonotype was counted only a few times. This rearrangement joins TRBV20-1 to TRBJ1-4; perhaps TRBD1 as D (6 bases). This CDR3 has 15 residues. The germline CDR1 and CDR2 sequences are DFQATT and SNEGSKA (reference sequence). The ends were cut back, 0 bases at V and 1 base at J, with 9 bases in the middle. CDR3 residues: CSARDPQGTNEKLFF. CDR3 nucleotides: TGCAGTGCTAGAGATCCACAGGGAACTAATGAAAAACTGTTTTTT.

This clonotype was picked up many times. The chain carries TRBV6-5 and TRBJ2-7; 7 bases match TRBD1. The CDR3 has 15 amino acids. J was trimmed by 7 bases and V by 5 bases; bases with no gene match: 14. Germline V gives CDR1 MNHEY, CDR2 SVGAGI. The CDR3 loop is CASSRMGQPFQEQYF. The CDR3 DNA reads as TGTGCCAGCAGTAGGATGGGACAGCCTTTTCAAGAGCAGTACTTC.

This clonotype showed up just a few times. The chain carries TRBV7-2 and TRBJ2-7; D is perhaps TRBD2 (6 bases). The CDR3 has 12 residues. Trimming took 3 bases from V and 5 from J, leaving 8 bases between them. Germline loops: CDR1 SGHTA, CDR2 FQGNSA. In DNA form, the CDR3 reads TGTGCCAGCAGCTTTACGGGGGACGAGCAGTACTTC. As protein: CASSFTGDEQYF.

This clonotype came up many times. CDR3 bases: TGCAGCGTTCGCTTATTTGGCTACACCTTC. Protein product: CSVRLFGYTF. J is TRBJ1-2 and V is TRBV29-1; D unresolved. The CDR3 is made up of 10 amino acids. Trimming took 5 bases from V and 7 from J, leaving 8 bases between them. Looked up from germline, CDR1 is SQVTM and CDR2 is ANQGSEA.

This clonotype was counted many times. J is TRBJ2-7 and V is TRBV2; no reliable D call. V was trimmed by 10 bases and J by 7 bases, leaving 14 bases between them. Germline V gene sequence: CDR1 SNHLY, CDR2 FYNNEI. This CDR3 region has 11 residues. The CDR3 reads CATDAGWEQYF. DNA of the CDR3: TGTGCCACCGACGCCGGGTGGGAGCAGTACTTC.

In this sample, this clonotype turned up a few times. This sequence joins TRBV30 and TRBJ1-1; no clear D gene. CDR1 and CDR2 from the germline V gene are GTSNPN and SVGIG (reference sequence). The CDR3 covers 13 residues. The V and J ends lost 2 bases and 2 bases respectively, with 9 bases between them. The CDR3 protein is CAWSQQPNTEAFF. Here the CDR3 DNA reads TGTGCCTGGAGTCAACAGCCAAACACTGAAGCTTTCTTT.

This clonotype was seen repeatedly, ten times or more. In DNA, the CDR3 is TGTGCCAGCAGTGATGGGAGTTTTGGCTACACCTTC. The encoded protein is CASSDGSFGYTF. The chain uses TRBV2 and TRBJ1-2; no definite D call. This CDR3 region has 12 residues. Germline lookup yields CDR1 SNHLY and CDR2 FYNNEI. V lost 3 bases and J lost 7, with 9 bases in between.

This clonotype was observed many times. This chain uses TRBV5-5 with TRBJ2-2; perhaps D is TRBD1 or TRBD2 (5 bases each). The CDR3 runs to 15 residues. V lost 0 bases and J 6 bases, leaving 12 bases between the germline ends. Germline V gene sequence: CDR1 SGHKS, CDR2 YYEKEE (reference sequence). The CDR3 bases are TGTGCCAGCAGCTTGGGCTCCCTGGGGGCCGGGGAGCTGTTTTTT. Its protein is CASSLGSLGAGELFF.

This clonotype was picked up a small number of times. The chain joins TRBV18 to TRBJ2-5; D gene uncertain. The V and J ends lost 2 bases and 3 bases respectively, with 7 bases between them. The CDR3 sequence is 13 residues long. Germline V gene lookup returns CDR1 KGHSH and CDR2 LQKENI. The CDR3 nucleotides are TGTGCCAGCTCACCAGGGTGGGAAGAGACCCAGTACTTC. Amino acid sequence: CASSPGWEETQYF.

The gene calls are TRBV5-1 and TRBJ1-1, with 7 nucleotides matching TRBD1. CDR3 length equals 13 residues. The germline V gene encodes CDR1 SGHRS and CDR2 YFSETQ. V was clipped by 3 bases and J by 3 bases; unmatched bases: 2. The CDR3 here is CASSYDRDTEAFF. CDR3 nucleotide sequence: TGCGCCAGCAGCTATGACAGGGACACTGAAGCTTTCTTT. Full variable domain (rest looked up from reference TRBV5-1 and TRBJ1-1): KAGVTQTPRYLIKTRGQQVTLSCSPISGHRSVSWYQQTPGQGLQFLFEYFSETQRNKGNFPGRFSGRQFSNSRSEMNVSTLELGDSALYLCASSYDRDTEAFFGQGTRLTVV.

This clonotype appeared many times. The V call is TRBV7-2, the J call TRBJ2-5; a possible D gene is TRBD2 (6 bases). Trimming removed 4 bases from V and 5 bases from J, with 14 bases in between. The CDR3 is 14 amino acids. Germline V gene sequence: CDR1 SGHTA, CDR2 FQGNSA. In DNA, the CDR3 is TGTGCCAGCAGCTCTCGTCGGGGGTTCGAGACCCAGTACTTC. Translating gives CASSSRRGFETQYF. The variable domain in full, completed from reference TRBV7-2 and TRBJ2-5, reads GAGVSQSPSNKVTEKGKDVELRCDPISGHTALYWYRQSLGQGLEFLIYFQGNSAPDKSGLPSDRFSAERTGGSVSTLTIQRTQQEDSAVYLCASSSRRGFETQYFGPGTRLLVL.

This clonotype was counted at least ten times. The chain couples TRBV12-3 or TRBV12-4 to TRBJ2-7, with 7 bases lining up with TRBD1. Trimming removed 6 bases from V and 5 bases from J; junction bases left unmatched: 7. The CDR3 runs to 13 residues. DNA for the CDR3: TGTGCCAGCAGCCGACAGGGAAGGAACGAGCAGTACTTC. Encoded protein: CASSRQGRNEQYF.

This clonotype has at least ten counts. The gene calls are TRBV12-3 or TRBV12-4 and TRBJ2-1; 7 nucleotides match TRBD2. Unmatched junction bases numbered 10, after V lost 5 bases and J lost 9 bases. The CDR3 covers 14 residues. CDR3 in amino acids: CASSPSGGGVEQFF. The CDR3 DNA sequence: TGTGCCAGCAGTCCCTCGGGAGGAGGTGTTGAGCAGTTCTTC.

The chain couples TRBV6-6 to TRBJ1-3, with TRBD1 as a possible D gene (5 bases). This CDR3 comprises 16 residues. With 6 bases removed from V and 6 bases from J, the gap between germline ends came to 21 bases. In germline, CDR1 is MNHNY, CDR2 SVGAGI (reference sequence). This CDR3 reads CASSLSLGGRVNTIYF. The DNA for the CDR3 is TGTGCCAGCAGCCTCAGTCTGGGGGGTCGTGTAAACACCATATATTTT.

This clonotype has a count of ten or more. The rearrangement joins TRBV7-9 to TRBJ2-5, with D unresolved. V lost 5 bases to trimming and J lost 0 bases, with 7 bases between them. Per the germline V gene, CDR1 is SEHNR and CDR2 is FQNEAQ (reference sequence). The CDR3 consists of 13 residues. The CDR3 loop is CASSLGNQETQYF. The DNA of the CDR3 is TGTGCCAGCAGCCTAGGCAACCAAGAGACCCAGTACTTC.

The CDR3 region is CASSYQGNTEAFF. CDR3 DNA: TGTGCCAGCAGTTATCAAGGGAACACTGAAGCTTTCTTT. V usage is TRBV6-5 and J usage is TRBJ1-1; D is undetermined. Germline V gene sequence: CDR1 MNHEY, CDR2 SVGAGI. This CDR3 has 13 amino acids. V gave up 3 bases and J gave up 1 base, with 6 bases separating them.

This clonotype showed up just a few times. The J gene is TRBJ1-1, the V gene TRBV20-1; TRBD1 is a possible D gene (6 bases). Germline CDR1 and CDR2: DFQATT and SNEGSKA (reference sequence). The CDR3 is 13 amino acids. The V end lost 3 bases, the J end lost 13 bases, and 21 bases lay between the germline ends. The CDR3 DNA follows: TGCAGTGCTAGCGGTCTTGGGGGGGCGGCTGATTTCTTT. Translating it yields CSASGLGGAADFF.